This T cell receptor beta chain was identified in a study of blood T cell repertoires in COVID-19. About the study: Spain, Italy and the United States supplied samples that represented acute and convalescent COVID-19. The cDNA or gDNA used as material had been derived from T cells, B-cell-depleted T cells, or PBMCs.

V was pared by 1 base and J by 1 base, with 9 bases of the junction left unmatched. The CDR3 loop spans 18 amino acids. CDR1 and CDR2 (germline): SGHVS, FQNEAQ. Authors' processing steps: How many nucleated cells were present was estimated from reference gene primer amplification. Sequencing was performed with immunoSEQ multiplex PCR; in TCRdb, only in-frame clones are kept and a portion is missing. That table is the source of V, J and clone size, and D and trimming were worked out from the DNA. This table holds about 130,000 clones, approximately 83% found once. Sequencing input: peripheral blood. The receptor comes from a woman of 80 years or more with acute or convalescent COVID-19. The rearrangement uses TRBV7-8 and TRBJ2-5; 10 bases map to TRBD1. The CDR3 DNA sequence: TGTGCCAGCAGCTTAGGAGCCGGGACAGGGGTCCTCCAAGAGACCCAGTACTTC. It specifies CASSLGAGTGVLQETQYF.